This T cell receptor beta chain originates from a study of T cells in Graves' hyperthyroidism and ophthalmopathy. Trimming removed 3 bases from V and 0 bases from J; junction bases left unmatched: 9. CDR3 length equals 18 residues. Per germline, CDR1 MNHEY and CDR2 SMNVEV (reference sequence). The investigators amplified TCR beta CDR3 regions from RNA transcripts. The study used the HTBI primer set for a first-round RT-PCR of the TCR CDR3. Each CDR3 protein is one row after TCRdb ran MiXCR on the multiplex PCR reads. The table shows fewer than 600,000 distinct CDR3 sequences, with about 15% occurring only once. This clonotype was counted at least ten times.

Material: blood. The rearrangement links TRBV27 to TRBJ2-1; 9 bases fit TRBD2. The clonotype was recovered from a woman in her forties with Graves' hyperthyroidism. The CDR3 DNA follows: TGTGCCAGCAGTTTCCTGGCTAGCGGGACCAGCTCCTACAATGAGCAGTTCTTC. Residues: CASSFLASGTSSYNEQFF.